Listed here are 11 T cell receptor beta chains from one sample, sequenced in a study of Ad26.COV2.S vaccination and SARS-CoV-2 variants. Here immunoSEQ multiplex PCR was the method, and the copy in TCRdb shows in-frame clones only, minus some. The sample includes approximately 340,000 clones, 85% seen only once; the top ten take 3% to 4%. Treatment given: over 15 received Ad26.COV2.S at low or high dose, single or two shots; 5 received placebo; per-sample allocation not given. Vaccine and placebo recipients were sampled on day 63 after the first injection. Source: peripheral blood, taken in a trial of Ad26.COV2.S vaccine versus placebo. These receptors were collected from a person between 18 and 60 years old who received the Ad26.COV2.S COVID-19 vaccine or a placebo.

This clone was recorded only once. The CDR3 DNA is TGTGCCAGCTCACCACTACAGGGGGCGAACGACTATGGCTACACCTTC. It specifies CASSPLQGANDYGYTF. The chain recombines TRBV18 with TRBJ1-2, with 9 positions matching TRBD1. This CDR3 spans 16 amino acids. Germline V CDR1 and CDR2: KGHSH, LQKENI. V was clipped by 1 base and J by 3 bases; unmatched bases: 6.

V is TRBV19 and J is TRBJ1-1; TRBD1 agrees at 7 bases. Germline assignment: CDR1 LNHDA and CDR2 SQIVND (reference sequence). The ends lost 5 bases at V and 0 bases at J; junction bases unmatched: 12. The CDR3 extends over 17 amino acids. In DNA form, the CDR3 reads TGTGCCAGTAGTCCGCTCCGGGACAGCCCCATGAACACTGAAGCTTTCTTT. Its translation is CASSPLRDSPMNTEAFF.

The chain has TRBV15 and TRBJ1-3; D is unclear. CDR3 length equals 17 residues. CDR1 and CDR2 (germline): LNHNV, YYDKDF (reference sequence). V lost 0 bases and J lost 2, with 14 bases in between. The CDR3 loop reads CATSRDLLAATGNTIYF. Written as DNA, the CDR3 is TGTGCCACCAGCAGAGATCTACTGGCGGCGACTGGAAACACCATATATTTT.

The chain combines TRBV7-7 with TRBJ2-1; D is undetermined. The germline V gene has CDR1 SSHAT and CDR2 FNYEAQ (reference sequence). Trimming shortened V by 11 bases and J by 8 bases, and 19 bases separated the two germline ends. The CDR3 contains 13 residues. The CDR3 DNA reads TGTGCCCTCGCTCGGTCTCCCGCCCATGAGCAGTTCTTC. Its protein product is CALARSPAHEQFF.

This clone was recorded a few times. The rearrangement uses TRBV5-1 and TRBJ1-2, with 10 bases aligning to TRBD1. Losses at the gene ends were 3 bases for V and 7 bases for J; bases not matched to a gene: 6. Per germline, CDR1 SGHRS and CDR2 YFSETQ. This CDR3 region has 14 residues. The CDR3 region has the DNA TGCGCCAGCAGCTCGGTGGGGGACAGGGGTGGCTACACCTTC. Translating gives CASSSVGDRGGYTF. Combining the CDR3 with reference TRBV5-1 and TRBJ1-2 gives the whole variable domain KAGVTQTPRYLIKTRGQQVTLSCSPISGHRSVSWYQQTPGQGLQFLFEYFSETQRNKGNFPGRFSGRQFSNSRSEMNVSTLELGDSALYLCASSSVGDRGGYTFGSGTRLTVV.

The V call is TRBV7-2, the J call TRBJ2-5; D gene unclear. There are 12 residues in the CDR3. Germline V gene sequence: CDR1 SGHTA, CDR2 FQGNSA. Trimming cost V 5 bases and J 1 base, with 5 bases left between them. The CDR3 nucleotides are TGTGCCAGCAGCCCCCTCCAAGAGACCCAGTACTTC. The encoded protein is CASSPLQETQYF.

The chain joins TRBV3-1 (or the pseudogene TRBV3-2) to TRBJ2-3; D gene ambiguous. Per germline, CDR1 LGHDT and CDR2 YNNKEL (reference sequence). V gave up 4 bases and J gave up 6 bases, with 11 bases separating them. This CDR3 spans 13 amino acids. The CDR3 here is CASSPLHGDTQYF. CDR3 DNA sequence: TGTGCCAGCAGCCCCCTCCATGGGGATACGCAGTATTTT.

The genes are TRBV9 and TRBJ2-3; D is uncertain. CDR3 length equals 14 residues. Germline V gives CDR1 SGDLS, CDR2 YYNGEE. V dropped 4 bases and J dropped 2 bases, with 11 bases sitting between them. The CDR3 coding sequence is TGTGCCAGCAGCCCCCCCGGGTACACAGATACGCAGTATTTT. Encoded protein: CASSPPGYTDTQYF.

V and J are TRBV29-1 and TRBJ1-2; tentatively, D is TRBD1 (5 bases). The length of the CDR3 is 14 residues. Trimming took 6 bases from V and 2 from J, leaving 16 bases between them. Germline V gene sequence: CDR1 SQVTM, CDR2 ANQGSEA. The CDR3 sequence is CSVHNLAGNYGYTF. CDR3 nucleotides: TGCAGCGTCCATAATTTGGCAGGGAACTATGGCTACACCTTC.

This clone occurred many times. The rearrangement links TRBV23-1 to TRBJ1-5; 8 nucleotides align to TRBD1. TRBV23-1 qualifies as an ORF whose function is uncertain. Losses at the gene ends were 1 base for V and 6 bases for J; bases not matched to a gene: 8. The CDR3 extends over 16 amino acids. CDR3 DNA: TGCGCCAGCAGTCAATTCTCAGGGGGCGACGCTCAGCCCCAGCATTTT. Translating gives CASSQFSGGDAQPQHF.

The V gene is TRBV15, the J gene TRBJ2-1; D unclear. CDR3 size: 16 residues. Germline V CDR1 and CDR2: LNHNV, YYDKDF (reference sequence). Trimming shortened V by 1 base and J by 5 bases, and 15 bases separated the two germline ends. DNA of the CDR3: TGTGCCACCAGCAGAGGGCAATCACCGGCCGACAATGAGCAGTTCTTC. This gives the protein CATSRGQSPADNEQFF.